Below, one T cell receptor beta chain is given with its context. This clone showed up just a few times. No cognate antigen has been identified for it. The record has no base qualities; no much larger clone is one base away. CDR1 and CDR2 are read off the germline V gene as SNHLY and FYNNEI. CDR3 length: 11 amino acids, cysteine to phenylalanine. The kept DNA is CDR3 alone, 33 bases in frame from the first base. Trimming takes 5 bases from V and 5 bases from J, and the germline ends sit 6 bases apart. The goal of deep resolution MiSeq sequencing was a depth between 1 in 1 million and 1 in 200,000 T cells, and coverage averaged 10x per clonotype. The immunoSEQ hsTCRB Kit was used to generate the TCR beta libraries. In the authors' own workflow: Data were analyzed with ImmunoSEQ Data Assistant and ImmunoSEQ Analyzer, with V, D and J genes assigned per IMGT definitions. Clonality, with values ranging from 0 to 1, was calculated as one minus the normalized Shannon entropy of productive rearrangement frequencies. Only overrepresented clonotypes making up at least 0.05% of each patient's repertoire were included in the public clonotype analysis. About a dozen repertoires from age-matched healthy donors, obtained from immuneACCESS, served as clonality controls. This is the immuneACCESS table as TCRdb keeps it, with only in-frame sequences that have V and J called. A part of the clones is gone; compared with another copy, unresolved V genes explain less than half, and the rest is unexplained. Clone size and V and J calls were adopted from that table, with D and trimming inferred from the DNA. Across this sample there are approximately 210,000 clones, with about two thirds seen only once. Under 15% of the sample comes from the top ten.

The sample is drawn from a study of cytotoxic CD8 clonotypes in ibrutinib-treated CLL (dated by TCRdb to about 2021). For the wider study: The cohort had about ten relapsed/refractory and about 15 treatment-naive patients; around 17 were IGHV unmutated. Responses were partial in around 25 patients and complete in 2; after median around 68 months follow-up, about 15 stayed in remission and roughly twelve progressed. Samples at response were collected after a median of about 11 months of treatment, with a range of roughly 6 to 40 months. Samples averaged approximately 260,000 productive templates and 94,082 productive rearrangements. Of the roughly 81 people in the trial, around 24 had longitudinal samples available. Cryopreserved peripheral blood mononuclear cells were collected before treatment, at response, and at either disease progression or sustained remission. Patients were still on ibrutinib when every remission and progressive disease sample was collected.

Overall study results and their limits: Baseline clonality was found to be higher than that of age-matched healthy donors and was strongly correlated with circulating CD8+ T-cell counts. Sustained-remission and progressing patients did not have matched sampling times, and lymph node repertoires were not examined. Public clonotypes were found to be uncommon and were observed to contract or remain stable during treatment; the increase in clonality was shown to reflect expansion of private clonotypes at ibrutinib response. Clonality rose at ibrutinib response, remained stable during sustained remission, and dropped back toward baseline at progression.

The time point label, read with the paper, signifies: 20 to 30 months on ibrutinib. Roughly 2 micrograms of genomic DNA were extracted from cryopreserved PBMCs for TCR beta library preparation. High-throughput TCR beta sequencing was performed on longitudinal blood samples from CLL patients receiving ibrutinib monotherapy. The patients were enrolled in a single-center, open-label phase 2 trial of ibrutinib monotherapy. The clonotype originates from a human donor with chronic lymphocytic leukemia. The chain joins TRBV2 to TRBJ2-5, with the D gene not clear enough to name. The specimen was PBMCs, collected after 24 months of ibrutinib treatment. The CDR3 corresponds to CASSWWETQYF. The bases are TGTGCCAGCAGTTGGTGGGAGACCCAGTACTTC.